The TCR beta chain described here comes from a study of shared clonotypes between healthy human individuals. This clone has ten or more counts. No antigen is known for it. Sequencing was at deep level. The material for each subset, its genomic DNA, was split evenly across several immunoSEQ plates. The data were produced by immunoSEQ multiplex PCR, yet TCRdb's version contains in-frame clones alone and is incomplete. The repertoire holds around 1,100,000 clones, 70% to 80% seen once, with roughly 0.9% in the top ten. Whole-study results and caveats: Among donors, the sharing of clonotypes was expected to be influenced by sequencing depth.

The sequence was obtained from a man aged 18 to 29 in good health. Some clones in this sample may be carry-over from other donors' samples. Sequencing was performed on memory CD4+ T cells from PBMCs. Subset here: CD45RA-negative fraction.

CDR3 residues: CASSLAGWGAFF. CDR3 coding DNA: TGCGCCAGCAGCTTGGCCGGCTGGGGAGCTTTCTTT. V gene TRBV5-1 combines with J gene TRBJ1-1; no clear D. CDR3 size: 12 residues. The germline gives CDR1 SGHRS, CDR2 YFSETQ. V dropped 0 bases and J dropped 10 bases, with 10 bases sitting between them.